These T cell receptor beta chains were read from a single sample in a study of CD4 T cells in relation to SARS-CoV-2 and coronaviruses. The assay was immunoSEQ multiplex PCR, and TCRdb's table has in-frame clones only and misses some. The table records about 36,000 clones, 65% to 80% of them present only once. No antigen has been identified for these receptors. Sequencing used memory CD4+ T cells from PBMCs, cultured in vitro. The receptors were gathered from an adult with COVID-19. CDR3s include the opening cysteine and the closing phenylalanine or tryptophan. The D gene is left open where the match is weak. The size field is filled for only some rows; it gives once, few, many or a size class.

V: TRBV5-6; size: -; J: TRBJ1-3; D: -; CDR3: CASSFPGSRNTIYF; DNA: TGTGCCAGCAGCTTTCCTGGGTCCAGAAACACCATATATTTT
V: TRBV29-1; size: -; J: TRBJ2-6; D: -; CDR3: CSAVGGAGANVLTF; DNA: TGCAGCGCTGTGGGGGGTGCTGGGGCCAACGTCCTGACTTTC
V: TRBV29-1; size: -; J: TRBJ2-7; D: -; CDR3: CSVMHQQGSYEQYF; DNA: TGCAGCGTAATGCACCAACAGGGTTCCTACGAGCAGTACTTC
V: TRBV28; size: -; J: TRBJ2-3; D: TRBD1; CDR3: CASSSGQLDTQYF; DNA: TGTGCCAGCAGTTCGGGACAGTTAGATACGCAGTATTTT
V: TRBV4-1; size: few; J: TRBJ2-2; D: TRBD2; CDR3: CASSPTSSSGRVRTGELFF; DNA: TGCGCCAGCAGCCCAACCAGTTCTAGCGGGAGAGTGCGGACCGGGGAGCTGTTTTTT
V: TRBV24-1; size: -; J: TRBJ1-1; D: -; CDR3: CATSDYNTEAFF; DNA: TGTGCCACCAGTGATTATAACACTGAAGCTTTCTTT
V: TRBV7-9; size: -; J: TRBJ1-4; D: -; CDR3: CASSPPGGVGEKLFF; DNA: TGTGCCAGCAGCCCCCCTGGGGGCGTAGGTGAAAAACTGTTTTTT
V: TRBV5-1; size: -; J: TRBJ2-1; D: TRBD2; CDR3: CASKGLAGTSYNEQFF; DNA: TGCGCCAGCAAAGGACTAGCGGGAACCTCCTACAATGAGCAGTTCTTC
V: TRBV10-3; size: -; J: TRBJ2-7; D: -; CDR3: CAHWSGTSRSEQYF; DNA: TGTGCCCACTGGTCCGGGACATCTCGGTCCGAGCAGTACTTC
V: TRBV19; size: -; J: TRBJ2-1; D: TRBD2; CDR3: CASSPTGGSSYNEQFF; DNA: TGTGCCAGTAGTCCAACTGGCGGGAGCTCCTACAATGAGCAGTTCTTC
V: TRBV6-5; size: -; J: TRBJ2-7; D: -; CDR3: CASTKTGRHYEQYF; DNA: TGTGCCAGCACAAAAACGGGACGGCACTACGAGCAGTACTTC
V: TRBV5-6; size: -; J: TRBJ2-7; D: -; CDR3: CASSGARGSEQYF; DNA: TGTGCCAGCAGCGGAGCCAGGGGTAGCGAGCAGTACTTC
V: TRBV2; size: once; J: TRBJ1-5; D: -; CDR3: CASSEMGVGEPQHF; DNA: TGTGCCAGCAGTGAAATGGGGGTTGGCGAGCCCCAGCATTTT
V: TRBV6-5; size: -; J: TRBJ2-1; D: TRBD2; CDR3: CASSYKAGANNEQFF; DNA: TGTGCCAGCAGTTACAAGGCGGGAGCCAACAATGAGCAGTTCTTC
V: TRBV6-5; size: -; J: TRBJ1-5; D: -; CDR3: CASSYSRGNQPQHF; DNA: TGTGCCAGCAGTTACTCCAGGGGAAATCAGCCCCAGCATTTT
V: TRBV19; size: -; J: TRBJ2-7; D: TRBD2; CDR3: CASSKPELAGSSEQYF; DNA: TGTGCCAGTAGTAAGCCCGAACTAGCGGGAAGCTCCGAGCAGTACTTC
V: TRBV28; size: -; J: TRBJ2-2; D: TRBD1; CDR3: CASSLRGTGNTGELFF; DNA: TGTGCCAGCAGTTTACGTGGGACAGGGAACACCGGGGAGCTGTTTTTT
V: TRBV7-9; size: few; J: TRBJ2-1; D: TRBD1; CDR3: CASSWGQGKQFF; DNA: TGTGCCAGCAGCTGGGGACAGGGGAAGCAGTTCTTC
V: TRBV5-1; size: few; J: TRBJ2-7; D: TRBD2; CDR3: CASSLTSGDSYEQYF; DNA: TGCGCCAGCAGCTTAACTAGCGGGGACTCCTACGAGCAGTACTTC
V: TRBV27; size: -; J: TRBJ2-7; D: -; CDR3: CASSIPGQSYEQYF; DNA: TGTGCCAGCAGCATACCGGGCCAATCCTACGAGCAGTACTTC
V: TRBV11-2; size: -; J: TRBJ2-7; D: TRBD1; CDR3: CASSWTGGGSSYEQYF; DNA: TGTGCCAGCAGTTGGACAGGGGGCGGGAGCTCCTACGAGCAGTACTTC
V: TRBV7-2; size: -; J: TRBJ2-2; D: TRBD2; CDR3: CASTRGGPNTGELFF; DNA: TGTGCCAGCACCCGGGGGGGTCCGAACACCGGGGAGCTGTTTTTT
V: TRBV4-2; size: -; J: TRBJ2-4; D: TRBD1; CDR3: CASSPLIDRGNIQYF; DNA: TGTGCCAGCAGCCCTTTGATTGACAGGGGGAACATTCAGTACTTC
V: TRBV28; size: few; J: TRBJ2-1; D: -; CDR3: CASSPGLYIPPTYNEQFF; DNA: TGTGCCAGCAGTCCGGGCCTATATATCCCCCCCACCTACAATGAGCAGTTCTTC
V: TRBV9; size: -; J: TRBJ2-1; D: -; CDR3: CASSAGTYNEQFF; DNA: TGTGCCAGCAGCGCCGGGACTTACAATGAGCAGTTCTTC
V: TRBV7-3; size: -; J: TRBJ2-3; D: -; CDR3: CASSLLSADTQYF; DNA: TGTGCCAGCAGCTTACTTAGCGCAGATACGCAGTATTTT
V: TRBV6-2/TRBV6-3; size: once; J: TRBJ1-1; D: -; CDR3: CASSYGGLVTEAFF; DNA: TGTGCCAGCAGTTACGGGGGGCTGGTGACTGAAGCTTTCTTT
V: TRBV7-2; size: once; J: TRBJ2-5; D: TRBD2; CDR3: CASRTGAGVREETQYF; DNA: TGTGCCAGCAGGACCGGGGCGGGAGTGAGGGAAGAGACCCAGTACTTC
V: TRBV11-1; size: -; J: TRBJ1-1; D: -; CDR3: CASSLQGNEVTEAFF; DNA: TGTGCCAGCAGCTTACAGGGGAATGAAGTCACTGAAGCTTTCTTT
V: TRBV10-3; size: -; J: TRBJ2-1; D: TRBD2; CDR3: CAISEHGQSGTSVFNEQFF; DNA: TGTGCCATCAGTGAGCACGGGCAGTCCGGGACTAGCGTGTTCAATGAGCAGTTCTTC
V: TRBV7-2; size: once; J: TRBJ1-2; D: TRBD1; CDR3: CASSSGQGDYGYTF; DNA: TGTGCCAGCAGCTCGGGACAGGGAGACTATGGCTACACCTTC
V: TRBV28; size: -; J: TRBJ1-3; D: TRBD1; CDR3: CASSLEGAGGNTIYF; DNA: TGTGCCAGCAGTTTAGAGGGGGCGGGTGGAAACACCATATATTTT
V: TRBV25-1; size: -; J: TRBJ2-7; D: TRBD2; CDR3: CASSEGLAGVDEQYF; DNA: TGTGCCAGCAGTGAGGGACTAGCGGGAGTCGACGAGCAGTACTTC
V: TRBV28; size: -; J: TRBJ2-6; D: TRBD2; CDR3: CASSFQTLAGALSGANVLTF; DNA: TGTGCCAGCAGTTTCCAAACACTAGCGGGAGCCCTCTCTGGGGCCAACGTCCTGACTTTC
V: TRBV12-3/TRBV12-4; size: -; J: TRBJ2-5; D: TRBD1; CDR3: CASSEQGPVTQYF; DNA: TGTGCCAGCAGCGAACAGGGGCCGGTGACCCAGTACTTC
V: TRBV28; size: -; J: TRBJ2-7; D: -; CDR3: CASSPRPGEQYF; DNA: TGTGCCAGCAGCCCTCGCCCAGGTGAGCAGTACTTC
V: TRBV25-1; size: few; J: TRBJ2-7; D: TRBD1; CDR3: CASSPANRGSYEQYF; DNA: TGTGCCAGCAGTCCCGCCAACAGGGGGTCCTACGAGCAGTACTTC
V: TRBV10-1; size: once; J: TRBJ2-3; D: -; CDR3: CASSESDTDTQYF; DNA: TGCGCCAGCAGTGAGTCGGACACAGATACGCAGTATTTT
V: TRBV7-3; size: -; J: TRBJ2-7; D: -; CDR3: CASSPGTDSIYEQYF; DNA: TGTGCCAGCAGCCCTGGCACGGACAGCATCTACGAGCAGTACTTC
V: TRBV27; size: -; J: TRBJ2-7; D: TRBD2; CDR3: CASRATGGPNEQYF; DNA: TGTGCCAGCCGGGCCACGGGAGGGCCTAACGAGCAGTACTTC
V: TRBV28; size: -; J: TRBJ1-4; D: -; CDR3: CASRTLVREKLFF; DNA: TGTGCCAGCAGAACATTAGTCAGGGAAAAACTGTTTTTT
V: TRBV7-9; size: -; J: TRBJ2-1; D: TRBD2; CDR3: CASSFSGDNEQFF; DNA: TGTGCCAGCAGCTTTAGCGGGGACAATGAGCAGTTCTTC
V: TRBV4-1; size: -; J: TRBJ1-5; D: -; CDR3: CASSQVWSGNWQPQHF; DNA: TGCGCCAGCAGCCAAGTTTGGTCAGGGAACTGGCAGCCCCAGCATTTT
V: TRBV30; size: once; J: TRBJ2-1; D: TRBD2; CDR3: CAWEGISGAYNEQFF; DNA: TGTGCCTGGGAGGGGATTAGCGGGGCCTACAATGAGCAGTTCTTC
V: TRBV7-8; size: -; J: TRBJ2-3; D: TRBD1; CDR3: CASRQRQGPDTQYF; DNA: TGTGCCAGCAGGCAGAGACAGGGGCCAGATACGCAGTATTTT
V: TRBV2; size: once; J: TRBJ1-5; D: -; CDR3: CASNGGSNQPQHF; DNA: TGTGCCAGCAATGGGGGTAGCAATCAGCCCCAGCATTTT
V: TRBV7-3; size: -; J: TRBJ2-2; D: -; CDR3: CASSFYTGELFF; DNA: TGTGCCAGCAGCTTCTACACCGGGGAGCTGTTTTTT
V: TRBV5-5; size: -; J: TRBJ2-5; D: -; CDR3: CASSFDRRGTQYF; DNA: TGTGCCAGCAGCTTTGACAGGAGAGGGACCCAGTACTTC
V: TRBV11-2; size: few; J: TRBJ2-3; D: TRBD2; CDR3: CASSRWFSGSGTDTQYF; DNA: TGTGCCAGCAGCCGTTGGTTCAGCGGGAGTGGCACAGATACGCAGTATTTT
V: TRBV7-2; size: once; J: TRBJ2-5; D: TRBD2; CDR3: CASSLDSGRWETQYF; DNA: TGTGCCAGCAGCTTGGATAGCGGGAGGTGGGAGACCCAGTACTTC
V: TRBV7-2; size: few; J: TRBJ1-3; D: -; CDR3: CASSFRGNTIYF; DNA: TGTGCCAGCAGCTTTCGGGGAAACACCATATATTTT
V: TRBV7-6; size: once; J: TRBJ2-5; D: -; CDR3: CASSLWRETQYF; DNA: TGTGCCAGCAGCTTATGGAGGGAGACCCAGTACTTC
V: TRBV10-1; size: -; J: TRBJ1-2; D: TRBD1; CDR3: CASSSGTGAPDYGYTF; DNA: TGCGCCAGCAGTTCCGGGACAGGGGCTCCGGACTATGGCTACACCTTC
V: TRBV2; size: -; J: TRBJ2-5; D: -; CDR3: CASKETEGPETQYF; DNA: TGTGCCAGCAAAGAAACGGAGGGTCCAGAGACCCAGTACTTC
V: TRBV15; size: few; J: TRBJ2-2; D: -; CDR3: CATRSRRSTGELFF; DNA: TGTGCCACCAGGAGCAGGCGGTCGACCGGGGAGCTGTTTTTT
V: TRBV30; size: -; J: TRBJ1-6; D: -; CDR3: CAWRGDNSPLHF; DNA: TGTGCCTGGAGGGGCGATAATTCACCCCTCCACTTT
V: TRBV15; size: -; J: TRBJ2-2; D: -; CDR3: CATSRARNTPNTGELFF; DNA: TGTGCCACCAGCAGGGCGCGTAACACCCCGAACACCGGGGAGCTGTTTTTT